The 3 T cell receptor beta chains reported below all come from one sample, sequenced in a study of cytomegalovirus exposure and HLA in healthy donors. 60 Vbeta and 13 Jbeta primers were used in PCR. Profiling relied on immunoSEQ multiplex PCR, and the TCRdb table lists in-frame clones only, not all of them. Here the sample spans approximately 160,000 clones, approximately 79% being singletons. Sequences were obtained from PBMCs. These receptors were collected from a human donor in good health.

The genes are TRBV4-1 and TRBJ2-1, with 11 nucleotides matching TRBD2. The CDR3 covers 16 residues. V lost 5 bases and J lost 8; bases outside the gene matches: 11. CDR1 MGHRA and CDR2 YSYEKL come from the germline V gene. The CDR3 sequence: CASSDKVAGGLDEQFF. The CDR3 coding sequence is TGCGCCAGCAGCGACAAAGTAGCGGGGGGGCTTGATGAGCAGTTCTTC.

Points on this clone: Germline and junction disagree at one end, which may indicate a read error. The DNA for the CDR3 is TGTGCTAGCAGCCTCAGGACCGGGGAGCTGTTTTTT. Translation gives CASSLRTGELFF. The chain links TRBV7-7 to TRBJ2-2; D gene ambiguous. Germline values: CDR1 SSHAT, CDR2 FNYEAQ (reference sequence). This CDR3 is built from 12 residues. Together with reference TRBV7-7 and TRBJ2-2, the CDR3 gives the full variable domain: GAGVSQSPRYKVTKRGQDVTLRCDPISSHATLYWYQQALGQGPEFLTYFNYEAQPDKSGLPSDRFSAERPEGSISTLTIQRTEQRDSAMYRCASSLRTGELFFGEGSRLTVL.

This chain's CDR3 is CASSQDGGFGSYEQYF. CDR3 sequence (DNA): TGTGCCAGCAGCCAAGATGGAGGGTTCGGGTCCTACGAGCAGTACTTC. This chain uses TRBV14 with TRBJ2-7; possibly TRBD2 for D (6 bases). V was cut by 0 bases and J by 1 base, with 13 bases left in between. The CDR3 length is 16 residues. Germline values: CDR1 SGHDN, CDR2 FVKESK.